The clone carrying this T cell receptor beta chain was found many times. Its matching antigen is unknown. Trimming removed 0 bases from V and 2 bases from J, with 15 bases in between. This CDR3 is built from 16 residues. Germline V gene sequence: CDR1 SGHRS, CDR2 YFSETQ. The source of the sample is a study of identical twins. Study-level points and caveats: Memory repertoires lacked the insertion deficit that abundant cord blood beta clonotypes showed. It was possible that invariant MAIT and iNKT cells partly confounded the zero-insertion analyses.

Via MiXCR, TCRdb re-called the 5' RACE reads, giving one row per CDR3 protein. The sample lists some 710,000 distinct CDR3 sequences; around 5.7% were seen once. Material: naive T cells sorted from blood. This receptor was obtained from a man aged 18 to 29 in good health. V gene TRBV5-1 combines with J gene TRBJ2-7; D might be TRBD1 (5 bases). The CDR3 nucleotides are TGCGCCAGCAGCTTGGGAGGTACCTCAGGGACCTACGAGCAGTACTTC. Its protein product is CASSLGGTSGTYEQYF.